A single sample gave rise to the 15 T cell receptor beta chains below, sequenced in a study of Ad26.COV2.S vaccination and SARS-CoV-2 variants. Method: immunoSEQ multiplex PCR; TCRdb's copy keeps in-frame clones and lacks some. The sample includes 300,000 to 400,000 clones, around 85% of them seen just once. Treatment of the sample: roughly 20 received Ad26.COV2.S at low or high dose, single or two shots; about 5 received placebo; per-sample allocation not given. Day 63 following the first vaccine or placebo injection was when the samples were taken. Material: peripheral blood, obtained in a trial of Ad26.COV2.S vaccine versus placebo. These receptors all come from a person aged 18-60 years who received the Ad26.COV2.S COVID-19 vaccine or a placebo.

The chain recombines TRBV25-1 with TRBJ1-1; 7 bases match TRBD1. The J segment lost 0 bases and the V segment lost 3 bases, leaving 4 bases of the junction unmatched. This CDR3 comprises 15 residues. The germline gives CDR1 MGHDK, CDR2 SYGVNS. The CDR3 DNA reads as TGTGCCAGCAGTGAGACAGGGATTATGAACACTGAAGCTTTCTTT. This translates into CASSETGIMNTEAFF.

The chain carries TRBV7-6 and TRBJ2-2; no definite D call. The germline V and J ends were trimmed by 6 bases and 6 bases, with 8 bases remaining between them. The germline gives CDR1 SGHVS, CDR2 FNYEAQ. The CDR3 spans 12 residues. Written as DNA, the CDR3 is TGTGCCAGCAGACAAGGGCCCGGGGAGCTGTTTTTT. It translates to CASRQGPGELFF. The full variable domain, in which reference TRBV7-6 and TRBJ2-2 provide the parts outside the CDR3, is GAGVSQSPRYKVTKRGQDVALRCDPISGHVSLYWYRQALGQGPEFLTYFNYEAQQDKSGLPNDRFSAERPEGSISTLTIQRTEQRDSAMYRCASRQGPGELFFGEGSRLTVL.

The CDR3 nucleotides are TGTGCCAGCTCACAATGGGAGAGACGATACCCTGAAGCTTTCTTT. Its translation: CASSQWERRYPEAFF. The chain joins TRBV18 to TRBJ1-1, with no clear D. This CDR3 is 15 amino acids long. V was cut by 4 bases and J by 6 bases, with 18 bases left in between. Germline assignment: CDR1 KGHSH and CDR2 LQKENI. Full variable domain (remainder filled in from reference TRBV18 and TRBJ1-1): NAGVMQNPRHLVRRRGQEARLRCSPMKGHSHVYWYRQLPEEGLKFMVYLQKENIIDESGMPKERFSAEFPKEGPSILRIQQVVRGDSAAYFCASSQWERRYPEAFFGQGTRLTVV.

The chain combines TRBV19 with TRBJ1-1; TRBD1 matches 7 bases. Trimming cost V 3 bases and J 0 bases; bases outside gene matches: 7. This CDR3 region has 16 residues. In germline, CDR1 is LNHDA, CDR2 SQIVND (reference sequence). CDR3 amino acids: CASSMRSRGMNTEAFF. CDR3 coding DNA: TGTGCCAGTAGTATGAGGAGCAGGGGGATGAACACTGAAGCTTTCTTT.

The genes are TRBV6-5 and TRBJ1-1, with a tentative D call TRBD1 (5 bases). Between the trimmed V and J ends, which lost 7 bases and 2 bases, there was a span of 14 bases. CDR1 is MNHEY, CDR2 SVGAGI, per germline. The CDR3 extends over 14 amino acids. In DNA, the CDR3 is TGTGCCAGCATCCGCGGGGCAGGCAACACTGAAGCTTTCTTT. Its translation is CASIRGAGNTEAFF.

The CDR3 bases are TGCGCCAGCAGCCAAGGGGGTTGGGGCGTTGGGGAGACCCAGTACTTC. Translating it yields CASSQGGWGVGETQYF. The chain recombines TRBV4-1 with TRBJ2-5, with TRBD1 as a possible D gene (5 bases). V dropped 1 base and J dropped 5 bases, with 17 bases sitting between them. The CDR3 loop spans 16 amino acids. From germline, CDR1 is MGHRA and CDR2 YSYEKL.

The rearrangement joins TRBV24-1 to TRBJ2-5; a possible D gene is TRBD1 (6 bases). Trimming took off 4 bases at V and 3 bases at J, with 14 bases between the two ends. CDR3 length equals 15 residues. Looked up from germline, CDR1 is KGHDR and CDR2 is SFDVKD. The CDR3 reads CATSDPTGTEETQYF. The CDR3 DNA sequence: TGTGCCACCAGTGACCCCACAGGGACGGAAGAGACCCAGTACTTC.

The chain uses TRBV7-3 and TRBJ2-7; TRBD1 or TRBD2 may be the D gene (6 bases each). Germline CDR1 is SGHTA and CDR2 is FQGTGA. Between the trimmed V and J ends, which lost 0 bases and 1 base, there was a span of 10 bases. The CDR3 has 15 residues. The CDR3 loop reads CASSLTGGSSYEQYF. The CDR3 region has the DNA TGTGCCAGCAGCTTAACAGGGGGGAGTTCCTACGAGCAGTACTTC.

The chain recombines TRBV15 with TRBJ1-1; D call uncertain. The CDR3 has 15 amino acids. V dropped 0 bases and J dropped 4 bases, with 12 bases sitting between them. The germline gives CDR1 LNHNV, CDR2 YYDKDF (reference sequence). The CDR3 loop is CATSRDSGSTTEAFF. The CDR3 bases are TGTGCCACCAGCAGAGATTCCGGCAGTACCACTGAAGCTTTCTTT.

This chain links TRBV21-1 with TRBJ2-7; the table's D gene call, TRBD2, was not cross checked with the DNA. TRBV21-1 is noted as a pseudogene. The CDR3 runs to 15 residues. CDR3 DNA: TGTGCCAGCACCCGCGGACTAGAGACCTCCTACGAGCAGTACTTC. Translation: CASTRGLETSYEQYF.

The rearrangement links TRBV3-1 (or the pseudogene TRBV3-2) to TRBJ2-7, with 7 bases matching TRBD1. CDR3 length: 15 residues. With 1 base clipped from V and 2 bases from J, the junction kept 5 bases outside the gene matches. The germline CDR1 and CDR2 sequences are LGHDT and YNNKEL (reference sequence). As DNA, the CDR3 is TGTGCCAGCAGCCAAGGTAGGACAGGAACCTACGAGCAGTACTTC. The encoded protein is CASSQGRTGTYEQYF.

This clone was observed once. The chain couples TRBV7-9 to TRBJ1-2; 7 bases match TRBD1. Germline CDR1 is SEHNR and CDR2 is FQNEAQ (reference sequence). This CDR3 is 14 amino acids long. Trimming cost V 4 bases and J 3 bases; bases outside gene matches: 5. CDR3 sequence reads: CASSSGQAYYGYTF. The CDR3 nucleotides read TGTGCCAGCAGCTCTGGACAGGCTTACTATGGCTACACCTTC.

There are a few counts of this clone. This chain's CDR3 is CASSEAEAGELFF. DNA for the CDR3: TGTGCCAGCAGTGAAGCCGAAGCGGGGGAGCTGTTTTTT. The rearrangement links TRBV6-1 to TRBJ2-2, with no clear D. The CDR3 has 13 residues. V shed 0 bases and J shed 8 bases, with 7 bases lying between them. Germline V gene lookup returns CDR1 MNHNS and CDR2 SASEGT.

J is TRBJ2-3 and V is TRBV24-1; 15 bases are shared with TRBD2. The CDR3 runs 16 residues. V trimming: 4 bases; J trimming: 6 bases; junction bases outside the gene matches: 4. CDR1 is KGHDR, CDR2 SFDVKD, per germline. CDR3 in DNA: TGTGCCACCAGTGACAATGGACTAGCGGGAGGGGATACGCAGTATTTT. This translates into CATSDNGLAGGDTQYF.

The genes are TRBV10-3 and TRBJ2-7, with D tentatively TRBD2 (6 bases). V dropped 4 bases and J dropped 3 bases, with 10 bases sitting between them. CDR1 ENHRY and CDR2 SYGVKD come from the germline V gene. This CDR3 has 13 amino acids. The CDR3 DNA reads TGTGCCATCAGTGGGGCGGGAAACTACGAGCAGTACTTC. Translation gives CAISGAGNYEQYF.